What follows are 24 T cell receptor beta chains derived from one specimen sequenced in a study of T-cell memory formation after mild COVID-19. TCRdb re-analysed the 5' RACE reads in MiXCR, keeping a single row per CDR3 protein. The sample carries a few hundred thousand distinct CDR3 sequences, around 8% recorded once. Sample: PBMCs or a T cell subset sorted from them (not recorded which). These TCRs come from a man between 18 and 35 years old who had mild COVID-19 (a few samples of this study predate the infection). Cell type and time point are not known.

This sequence joins TRBV5-1 and TRBJ2-3, with D hard to call. There are 14 residues in the CDR3. Between the trimmed V and J ends, which lost 4 bases and 8 bases, there was a span of 17 bases. Germline lookup yields CDR1 SGHRS and CDR2 YFSETQ. CDR3 amino acids: CASSRIEEERTQYF. The CDR3 nucleotides read TGCGCCAGCAGCCGGATCGAAGAGGAGCGTACGCAGTATTTT.

The sample holds many counts of this clonotype. The rearrangement joins TRBV25-1 to TRBJ2-5; D unresolved. Looked up from germline, CDR1 is MGHDK and CDR2 is SYGVNS. The V end lost 3 bases, the J end lost 5 bases, and 10 bases lay between the germline ends. The CDR3 runs 13 residues. DNA of the CDR3: TGTGCCAGCAGTGACCTACGCCGGGAGACCCAGTACTTC. It codes for CASSDLRRETQYF.

As DNA, the CDR3 is TGTGCCATCAGTGAAGGGAGCTATCAGCCCCAGCATTTT. Protein: CAISEGSYQPQHF. The rearrangement joins TRBV10-3 to TRBJ1-5; D is uncertain. There are 13 residues in the CDR3. The germline V gene encodes CDR1 ENHRY and CDR2 SYGVKD. V was clipped by 3 bases and J by 5 bases, with 8 bases between them.

This clonotype was observed a handful of times. The chain joins TRBV20-1 to TRBJ2-5, with D tentatively TRBD1 (6 bases). The CDR3 runs to 13 residues. V lost 6 bases to trimming and J lost 5 bases, with 16 bases between them. From germline, CDR1 is DFQATT and CDR2 SNEGSKA (reference sequence). CDR3 residues: CSADRTLGETQYF. The CDR3 DNA is TGCAGTGCCGACAGGACCCTTGGGGAGACCCAGTACTTC.

In its sample, this clonotype was seen a few times. The chain employs TRBV5-1 and TRBJ2-1, with 10 nucleotides matching TRBD2. The trim removed 4 bases at V and 5 bases at J, leaving 6 bases unmatched. The germline CDR1 and CDR2 sequences are SGHRS and YFSETQ. CDR3 size: 15 residues. The CDR3 loop reads CASSQLAGSNNEQFF. The DNA of the CDR3 is TGCGCCAGCAGCCAACTAGCGGGGAGTAACAATGAGCAGTTCTTC.

This clonotype occurred once. The CDR3, as DNA: TGTGCCAGCAGGGAAGCAGGAACCACTAGCACAGATACGCAGTATTTT. It is translated as CASREAGTTSTDTQYF. This rearrangement joins TRBV5-4 to TRBJ2-3; D not resolved. The CDR3 spans 16 residues. Germline CDR1 reads SGHNT; CDR2 reads YYREEE (reference sequence). Trimming left V 5 bases short and J 0 bases short, with 16 bases between.

Many counts were recorded for this clonotype. This chain links TRBV7-2 with TRBJ2-1; 9 positions match TRBD2. V gave up 1 base and J gave up 4 bases; unmatched junction bases: 5. Germline V lookup: CDR1 SGHTA, CDR2 FQGNSA. The CDR3 consists of 16 residues. This CDR3 is CASSLVRGGQYNEQFF. The CDR3 nucleotides read TGTGCCAGCAGCTTAGTGCGGGGGGGCCAATACAATGAGCAGTTCTTC.

The chain combines TRBV24-1 with TRBJ2-5; D gene unclear. Trimming shortened V by 3 bases and J by 3 bases, and 7 bases separated the two germline ends. This CDR3 region has 13 residues. Germline CDR1 reads KGHDR; CDR2 reads SFDVKD. The CDR3 DNA follows: TGTGCCACCAGTGATAGGGTTGAAGAGACCCAGTACTTC. It encodes CATSDRVEETQYF.

This chain joins TRBV6-1 and TRBJ1-1; possibly TRBD1 for D (5 bases). Trimming took 6 bases from V and 0 from J, leaving 11 bases between them. Germline values: CDR1 MNHNS, CDR2 SASEGT. CDR3 length equals 14 residues. CDR3 in amino acids: CASRGADMNTEAFF. DNA of the CDR3: TGTGCCAGCAGAGGGGCCGACATGAACACTGAAGCTTTCTTT.

This clonotype was seen many times. This chain links TRBV5-6 with TRBJ2-5, with a weak D call TRBD2 (6 bases). The CDR3 loop spans 13 amino acids. V lost 4 bases, J lost 5 bases, and 12 bases lay in between. Germline V CDR1 and CDR2: SGHDT, YYEEEE. CDR3 region: CASSRGKVETQYF. The CDR3 nucleotides are TGTGCCAGCAGCCGGGGGAAAGTGGAGACCCAGTACTTC.

The chain combines TRBV7-8 with TRBJ2-3; unclear D gene. Trimming shortened V by 5 bases and J by 6 bases, and 15 bases separated the two germline ends. The CDR3 runs to 14 residues. CDR1 SGHVS and CDR2 FQNEAQ come from the germline V gene. The CDR3 reads CASSPLLNTDTQYF. DNA for the CDR3: TGTGCCAGCAGCCCCCTTTTAAACACGGATACGCAGTATTTT.

This clonotype was counted only a few times. The J gene is TRBJ1-1, the V gene TRBV5-1; D might be TRBD1 (6 bases). V shed 4 bases and J shed 2 bases, with 15 bases lying between them. Germline lookup yields CDR1 SGHRS and CDR2 YFSETQ. This CDR3 is 15 amino acids long. The CDR3 DNA reads TGCGCCAGCAGCGATTATGGGACACCAAACACTGAAGCTTTCTTT. As protein: CASSDYGTPNTEAFF.

In its sample, this clonotype was seen a few times. The CDR3 DNA follows: TGTGCCAGCAGCCCCTGGGACCCTTCAGGAAACACCATATATTTT. It specifies CASSPWDPSGNTIYF. V is TRBV7-8 and J is TRBJ1-3; D might be TRBD1 (5 bases). This CDR3 has 15 residues. Germline CDR1 is SGHVS and CDR2 is FQNEAQ. Trimming shortened V by 5 bases and J by 4 bases, and 15 bases separated the two germline ends.

The chain joins TRBV20-1 to TRBJ2-7; no firm D call. V was shortened by 1 base and J by 4 bases, with 14 bases between the two germline ends. Per the germline V gene, CDR1 is DFQATT and CDR2 is SNEGSKA (reference sequence). CDR3 length: 14 residues. CDR3 protein: CSARGPFSQYEQYV. CDR3 nucleotides: TGCAGTGCTAGAGGTCCCTTCTCCCAATACGAGCAGTACGTC.

The chain carries TRBV7-8 and TRBJ2-3, with 13 nucleotides matching TRBD2. CDR3 length: 20 amino acids. From germline, CDR1 is SGHVS and CDR2 FQNEAQ. V lost 0 bases, J lost 0 bases, and 9 bases stayed unmatched. In DNA, the CDR3 is TGTGCCAGCAGCTTAGCCCTATCCGGACTAGCGGGGGTTAGCACAGATACGCAGTATTTT. Its protein product is CASSLALSGLAGVSTDTQYF.

This clonotype appeared a few times. The gene calls are TRBV29-1 and TRBJ2-7; D is uncertain. Trimming took 2 bases from V and 0 from J, leaving 8 bases between them. The CDR3 runs 13 residues. CDR1 and CDR2 (germline): SQVTM, ANQGSEA. The chain's CDR3 is CSVESWPSYEQYF. The CDR3 nucleotides are TGCAGCGTTGAAAGTTGGCCCTCCTACGAGCAGTACTTC.

This CDR3 reads CASSVRPGPTEQYF. DNA of the CDR3: TGCGCCAGCAGCGTCAGACCGGGACCGACGGAGCAGTACTTC. V gene TRBV5-1 combines with J gene TRBJ2-7, with D tentatively TRBD1 or TRBD2 (5 bases each). There are 14 residues in the CDR3. V lost 4 bases to trimming and J lost 7 bases, with 18 bases between them. Germline CDR1 and CDR2: SGHRS and YFSETQ. Looking up the rest from reference TRBV5-1 and TRBJ2-7 gives the full variable domain: KAGVTQTPRYLIKTRGQQVTLSCSPISGHRSVSWYQQTPGQGLQFLFEYFSETQRNKGNFPGRFSGRQFSNSRSEMNVSTLELGDSALYLCASSVRPGPTEQYFGPGTRLTVT.

This clonotype was observed a handful of times. This chain joins TRBV6-6 and TRBJ1-5, with D possibly TRBD1 on 6 matching bases. The CDR3 extends over 15 amino acids. V shed 4 bases and J shed 5 bases, with 15 bases lying between them. Germline CDR1 and CDR2: MNHNY and SVGAGI (reference sequence). The CDR3 bases are TGTGCCAGCAGTTTGCCCTCGGGACAACATCAGCCCCAGCATTTT. Residues: CASSLPSGQHQPQHF.

V is TRBV5-1 and J is TRBJ2-5; 10 nucleotides line up with TRBD1. The CDR3 length is 15 residues. CDR1 is SGHRS, CDR2 YFSETQ, per germline. With V trimmed by 4 bases and J by 5 bases, 8 bases remained unmatched. The CDR3 protein is CASSARQGARETQYF. In DNA form, the CDR3 reads TGCGCCAGCAGCGCAAGACAGGGGGCGAGGGAGACCCAGTACTTC.

The sample holds a few counts of this clonotype. The V and J genes are TRBV19 and TRBJ1-2; TRBD1 agrees at 11 bases. V was pared by 5 bases and J by 5 bases, with 7 bases of the junction left unmatched. Germline V lookup: CDR1 LNHDA, CDR2 SQIVND (reference sequence). This CDR3 is built from 15 residues. The CDR3 bases are TGTGCCAGTAGTGTTGGACAGGGGGCCCTATATGGCTACACCTTC. Its protein product is CASSVGQGALYGYTF.

The rearrangement joins TRBV4-1 to TRBJ2-3; possible D gene TRBD1, 5 bases. Looked up from germline, CDR1 is MGHRA and CDR2 is YSYEKL. The length of the CDR3 is 12 residues. V was trimmed by 4 bases and J by 7 bases, leaving 9 bases between them. In nucleotides, the CDR3 is TGCGCCAGCAGCCTAGGGGCGAATACGCAGTATTTT. It is translated as CASSLGANTQYF.

In this sample, this clonotype turned up a few times. The rearrangement links TRBV29-1 to TRBJ1-2; D perhaps matches TRBD1 (6 bases). Germline lookup yields CDR1 SQVTM and CDR2 ANQGSEA. The germline V and J ends were trimmed by 4 bases and 6 bases, with 12 bases remaining between them. The CDR3 has 12 amino acids. CDR3 protein: CSVASGDDGYTF. The CDR3 region has the DNA TGCAGCGTTGCTTCAGGGGACGATGGCTACACCTTC.

The genes are TRBV20-1 and TRBJ2-5; 7 bases align to TRBD1. CDR1 is DFQATT, CDR2 SNEGSKA, per germline (reference sequence). The J segment lost 3 bases and the V segment lost 0 bases, leaving 7 bases of the junction unmatched. This CDR3 is 15 amino acids long. CDR3 nucleotides: TGCAGTGCTAGAGATTGGGGGACAGCTAAAGAGACCCAGTACTTC. It encodes CSARDWGTAKETQYF.

The sample holds a few counts of this clonotype. The rearrangement links TRBV11-2 to TRBJ1-5, with no clear D. The V end lost 2 bases, the J end lost 5 bases, and 10 bases lay between the germline ends. CDR1 is SGHAT and CDR2 is FQNNGV in the germline V gene. The CDR3 sequence is 14 residues long. The CDR3, as DNA: TGTGCCAGCAGCTTATGGGGAAAGGATCAGCCCCAGCATTTT. Residues: CASSLWGKDQPQHF.